Detailed here is one T cell receptor (beta chain). What it binds is not known. One junction end disagrees with the germline gene, perhaps due to a read error. TCRdb ran MiXCR on the RT-PCR reads and lists one entry per CDR3 protein. The sample has approximately 500,000 distinct CDR3 sequences, about an eighth seen once; the top ten hold around 12%. The data were taken from a study of response to subunit inactivated influenza vaccine. Overall study results and limits: Authors suggested seasonal influenza vaccinations each recruit few new T cells.

Looked up from germline, CDR1 is LGHDT and CDR2 is YNNKEL (reference sequence). CDR3 length equals 15 residues. The origin of this receptor is a man aged 45 to 65 who received an inactivated influenza vaccine. The rearrangement links TRBV3-1 to TRBJ2-7; possible D gene TRBD2, 6 bases. The sequencing here drew on PBMCs from blood, taken more than 35 days after vaccination. CDR3 bases: TGTGCCAGCTGCCAAGATTGGAGGGGAAAGGGCGAGCAGTACTTC. Translation: CASCQDWRGKGEQYF.